Sequencing of this TCR beta chain was carried out in a study of blood T cell repertoires in COVID-19. At the level of the study: The United States, Italy and Spain supplied acute and convalescent COVID-19 samples. PBMCs, B-cell-depleted T cells, or T cells provided the cDNA or gDNA that made up the material.

Trimming cost V 7 bases and J 4 bases, with 13 bases left between them. Germline CDR1 is MNHEY and CDR2 is SVGAGI. This CDR3 comprises 13 residues. Libraries were prepared by immunoSEQ multiplex PCR; TCRdb keeps only in-frame clonotypes and omits some of them. This sample carries roughly 200,000 clones, about 81% of them seen once, and the ten largest clones take around 9%. The study recruited people aged about 18 to 89 years across around 24 US areas. Allocation to cohorts depended on clinical history reported by the participants. The sample taken for sequencing was PBMCs or T cells enriched from blood (not recorded which). This TCR derives from a middle-aged man who had recovered from COVID-19. The chain joins TRBV6-5 to TRBJ1-2; perhaps TRBD1 as D (6 bases). CDR3: CASKHTGIYGYTF. DNA for the CDR3: TGTGCCAGCAAGCACACAGGGATCTATGGCTACACCTTC.